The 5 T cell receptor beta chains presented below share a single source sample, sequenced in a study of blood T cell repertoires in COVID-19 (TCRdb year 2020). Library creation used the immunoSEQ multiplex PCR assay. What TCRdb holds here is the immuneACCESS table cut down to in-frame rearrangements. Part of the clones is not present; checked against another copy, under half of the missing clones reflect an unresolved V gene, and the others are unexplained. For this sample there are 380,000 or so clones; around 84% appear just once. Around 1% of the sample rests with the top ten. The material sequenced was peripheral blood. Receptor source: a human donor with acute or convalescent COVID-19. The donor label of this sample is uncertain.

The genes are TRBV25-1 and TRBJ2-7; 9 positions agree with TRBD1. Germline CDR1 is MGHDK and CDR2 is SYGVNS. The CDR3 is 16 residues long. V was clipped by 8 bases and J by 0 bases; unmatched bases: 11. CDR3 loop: CASRCLDRGLSYEQYF. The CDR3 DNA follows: TGTGCCAGCCGATGCCTGGACAGGGGCCTCTCCTACGAGCAGTACTTC.

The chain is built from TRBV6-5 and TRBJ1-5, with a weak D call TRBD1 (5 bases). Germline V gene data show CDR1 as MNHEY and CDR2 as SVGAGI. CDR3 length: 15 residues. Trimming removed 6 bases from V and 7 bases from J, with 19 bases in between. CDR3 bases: TGTGCCAGCAGGATCGGGTGGGGGGGACGGCAGCCCCAGCATTTT. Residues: CASRIGWGGRQPQHF.

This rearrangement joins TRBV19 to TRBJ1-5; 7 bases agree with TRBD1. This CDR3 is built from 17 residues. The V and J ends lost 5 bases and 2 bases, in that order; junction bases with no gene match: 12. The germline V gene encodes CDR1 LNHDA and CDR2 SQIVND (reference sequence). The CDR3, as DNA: TGTGCCAGTAGTCCCCTAGGGGGCAATTGGGGCAATCAGCCCCAGCATTTT. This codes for CASSPLGGNWGNQPQHF. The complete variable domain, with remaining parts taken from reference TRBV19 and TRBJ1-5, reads DGGITQSPKYLFRKEGQNVTLSCEQNLNHDAMYWYRQDPGQGLRLIYYSQIVNDFQKGDIAEGYSVSREKKESFPLTVTSAQKNPTAFYLCASSPLGGNWGNQPQHFGDGTRLSIL.

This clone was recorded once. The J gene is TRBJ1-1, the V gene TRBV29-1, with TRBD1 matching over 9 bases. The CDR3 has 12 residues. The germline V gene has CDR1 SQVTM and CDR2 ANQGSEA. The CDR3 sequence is CRAGTGYSEAFF. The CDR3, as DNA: TGCAGAGCGGGGACAGGGTATTCTGAAGCTTTCTTT.

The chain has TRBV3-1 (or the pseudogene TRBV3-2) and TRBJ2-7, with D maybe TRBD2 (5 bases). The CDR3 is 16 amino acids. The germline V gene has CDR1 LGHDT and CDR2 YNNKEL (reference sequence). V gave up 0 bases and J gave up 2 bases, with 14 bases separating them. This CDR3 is CASSQDGEIITYEQYF. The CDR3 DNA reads TGTGCCAGCAGCCAAGATGGGGAGATTATCACCTACGAGCAGTACTTC.